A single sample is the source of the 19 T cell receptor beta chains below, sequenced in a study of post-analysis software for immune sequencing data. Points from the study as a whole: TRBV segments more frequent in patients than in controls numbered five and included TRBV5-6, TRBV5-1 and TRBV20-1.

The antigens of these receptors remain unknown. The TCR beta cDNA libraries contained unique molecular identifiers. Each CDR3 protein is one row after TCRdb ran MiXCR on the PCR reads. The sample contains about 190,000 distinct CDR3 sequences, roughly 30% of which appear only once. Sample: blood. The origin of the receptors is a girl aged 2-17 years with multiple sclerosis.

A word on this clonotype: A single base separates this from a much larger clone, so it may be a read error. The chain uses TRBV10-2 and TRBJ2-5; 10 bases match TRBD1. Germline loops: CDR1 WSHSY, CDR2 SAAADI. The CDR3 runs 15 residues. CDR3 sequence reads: CASSLGTGVEETLYF. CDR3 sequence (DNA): TGCGCCAGCAGTCTGGGGACAGGGGTGGAAGAGACCCTGTACTTC.

The DNA for the CDR3 is TGTGCCAGCAGCGTAGACAGGAATTCACCCCTCCACTTT. Translating it yields CASSVDRNSPLHF. This chain joins TRBV7-2 and TRBJ1-6; maybe TRBD1 (6 bases). This CDR3 comprises 13 residues. Germline CDR1 is SGHTA and CDR2 is FQGNSA. With 5 bases removed from V and 7 bases from J, the gap between germline ends came to 9 bases.

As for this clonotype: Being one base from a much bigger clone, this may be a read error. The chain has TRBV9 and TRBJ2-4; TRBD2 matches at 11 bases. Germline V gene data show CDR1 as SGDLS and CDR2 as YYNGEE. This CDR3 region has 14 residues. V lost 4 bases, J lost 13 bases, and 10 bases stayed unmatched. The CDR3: CASSIGLAGNEQYF. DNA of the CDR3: TGTGCCAGCAGCATTGGACTAGCGGGCAATGAGCAGTACTTC. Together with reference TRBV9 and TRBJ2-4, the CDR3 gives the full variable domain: DSGVTQTPKHLITATGQRVTLRCSPRSGDLSVYWYQQSLDQGLQFLIQYYNGEERAKGNILERFSAQQFPDLHSELNLSSLELGDSALYFCASSIGLAGNEQYFGAGTRLSVL.

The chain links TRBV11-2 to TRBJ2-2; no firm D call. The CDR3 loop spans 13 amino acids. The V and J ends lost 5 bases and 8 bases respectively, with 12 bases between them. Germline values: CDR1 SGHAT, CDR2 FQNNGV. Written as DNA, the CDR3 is TGTGCCAGCAGCCCATCGGGTTCTGGGGAGCTGTTTTTT. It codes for CASSPSGSGELFF.

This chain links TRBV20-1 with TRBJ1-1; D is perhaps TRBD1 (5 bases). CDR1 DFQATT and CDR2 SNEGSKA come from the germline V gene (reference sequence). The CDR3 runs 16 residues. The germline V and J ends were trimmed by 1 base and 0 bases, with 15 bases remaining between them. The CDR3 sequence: CSARVRSGRMNTEAFF. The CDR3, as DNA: TGCAGTGCTAGAGTTCGCTCAGGGCGAATGAACACTGAAGCTTTCTTT.

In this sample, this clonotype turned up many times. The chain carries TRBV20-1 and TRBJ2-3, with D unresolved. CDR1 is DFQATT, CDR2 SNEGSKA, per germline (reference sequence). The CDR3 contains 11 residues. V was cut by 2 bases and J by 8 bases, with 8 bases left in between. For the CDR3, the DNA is TGCAGTGCTAGACCGGCTACTACGCAGTATTTT. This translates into CSARPATTQYF.

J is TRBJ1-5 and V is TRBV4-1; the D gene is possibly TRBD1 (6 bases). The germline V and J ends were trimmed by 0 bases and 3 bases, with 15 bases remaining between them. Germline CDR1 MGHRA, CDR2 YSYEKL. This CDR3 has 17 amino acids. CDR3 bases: TGCGCCAGCAGCCAAGATATAGGGGGGGCCTTCAATCAGCCCCAGCATTTT. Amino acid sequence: CASSQDIGGAFNQPQHF.

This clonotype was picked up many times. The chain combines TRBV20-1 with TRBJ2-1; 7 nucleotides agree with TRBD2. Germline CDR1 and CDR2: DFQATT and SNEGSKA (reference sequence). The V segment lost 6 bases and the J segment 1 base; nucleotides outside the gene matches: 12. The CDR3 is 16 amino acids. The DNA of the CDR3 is TGCAGTGCCCTTTCCCCTCGCGGGGGATCCTACAATGAGCAGTTCTTC. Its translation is CSALSPRGGSYNEQFF.

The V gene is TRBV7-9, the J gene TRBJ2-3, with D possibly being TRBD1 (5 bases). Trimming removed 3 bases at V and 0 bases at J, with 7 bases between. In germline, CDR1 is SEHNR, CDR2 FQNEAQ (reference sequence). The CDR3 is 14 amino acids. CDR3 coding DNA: TGTGCCAGCAGCTTCCAGGGTAGCACAGATACGCAGTATTTT. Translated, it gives CASSFQGSTDTQYF.

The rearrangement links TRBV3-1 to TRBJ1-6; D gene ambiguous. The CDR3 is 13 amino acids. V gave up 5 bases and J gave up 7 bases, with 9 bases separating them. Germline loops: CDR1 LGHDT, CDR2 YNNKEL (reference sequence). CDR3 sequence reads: CASSYWENSPLHF. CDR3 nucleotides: TGTGCCAGCAGCTATTGGGAGAATTCACCCCTCCACTTT.

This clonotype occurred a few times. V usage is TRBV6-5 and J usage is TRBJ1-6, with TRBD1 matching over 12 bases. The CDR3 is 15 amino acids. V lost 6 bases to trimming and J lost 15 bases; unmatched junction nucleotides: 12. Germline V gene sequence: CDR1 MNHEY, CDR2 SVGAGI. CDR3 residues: CASSNPGTGGQVLHF. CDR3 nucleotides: TGTGCCAGCAGCAACCCGGGGACAGGGGGCCAGGTCCTCCACTTT.

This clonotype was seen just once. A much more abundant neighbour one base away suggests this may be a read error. CDR3 region: CSVRGSSSYNEQYF. The DNA for the CDR3 is TGCAGTGTCAGGGGTAGCAGCTCCTACAATGAGCAGTACTTC. V and J are TRBV20-1 and TRBJ2-7; D might be TRBD1 (6 bases). The CDR3 is made up of 14 amino acids. CDR1 and CDR2 from the germline V gene are DFQATT and SNEGSKA (reference sequence). Trimming removed 7 bases at V and 7 bases at J, with 23 bases between.

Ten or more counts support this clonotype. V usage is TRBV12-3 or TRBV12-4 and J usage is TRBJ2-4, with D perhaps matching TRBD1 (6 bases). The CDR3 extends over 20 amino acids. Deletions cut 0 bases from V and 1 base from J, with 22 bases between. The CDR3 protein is CASSLAAENRVILAKNIQYF. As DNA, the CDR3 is TGTGCCAGCAGTTTAGCGGCGGAAAACAGGGTCATCCTGGCCAAAAACATTCAGTACTTC.

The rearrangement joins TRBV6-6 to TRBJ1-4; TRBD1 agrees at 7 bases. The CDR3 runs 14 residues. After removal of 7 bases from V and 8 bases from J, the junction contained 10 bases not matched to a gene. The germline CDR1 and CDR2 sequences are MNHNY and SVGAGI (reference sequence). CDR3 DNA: TGTGCCAGCACTAAAACAGGGGCAGGGGAAAAACTGTTTTTT. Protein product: CASTKTGAGEKLFF.

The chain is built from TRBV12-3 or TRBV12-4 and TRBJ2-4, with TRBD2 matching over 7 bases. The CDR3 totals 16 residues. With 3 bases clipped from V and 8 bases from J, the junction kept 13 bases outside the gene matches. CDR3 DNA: TGTGCCAGCAGTTTGAGGCGGGGGACCAGGTTAGACATTCAGTACTTC. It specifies CASSLRRGTRLDIQYF.

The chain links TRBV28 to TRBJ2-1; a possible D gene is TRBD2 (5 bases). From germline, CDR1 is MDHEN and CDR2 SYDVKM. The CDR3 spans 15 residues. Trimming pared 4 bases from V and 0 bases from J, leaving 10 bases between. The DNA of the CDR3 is TGTGCCAGCAGTTCGGGGTCGGGCTCCTACAATGAGCAGTTCTTC. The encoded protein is CASSSGSGSYNEQFF.

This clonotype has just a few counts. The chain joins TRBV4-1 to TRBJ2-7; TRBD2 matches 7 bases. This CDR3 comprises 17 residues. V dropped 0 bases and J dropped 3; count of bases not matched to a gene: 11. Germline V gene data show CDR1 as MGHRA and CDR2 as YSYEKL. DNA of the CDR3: TGCGCCAGCAGCCAAGAACCGGGGGGTCCTCTGGGCTACGAGCAGTACTTC. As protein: CASSQEPGGPLGYEQYF.

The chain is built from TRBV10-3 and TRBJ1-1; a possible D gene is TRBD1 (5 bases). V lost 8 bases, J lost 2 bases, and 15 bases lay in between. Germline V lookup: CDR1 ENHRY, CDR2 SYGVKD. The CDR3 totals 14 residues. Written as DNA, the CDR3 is TGTGCCATCGGGGGTGAGGGTGGAAACACTGAAGCTTTCTTT. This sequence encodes CAIGGEGGNTEAFF.

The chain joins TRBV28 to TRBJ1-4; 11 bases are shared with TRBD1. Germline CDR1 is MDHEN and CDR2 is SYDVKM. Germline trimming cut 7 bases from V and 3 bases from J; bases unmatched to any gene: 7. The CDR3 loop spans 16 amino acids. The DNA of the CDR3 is TGTGCCAGCAAACAGGACAGGGGGCCCTCTAATGAAAAACTGTTTTTT. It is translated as CASKQDRGPSNEKLFF.